This entry concerns a single T cell receptor (beta chain). The target antigen is unknown. TCRdb reprocessed the RT-PCR reads via MiXCR and lists one record per CDR3 protein. This repertoire shows 150,000 to 200,000 distinct CDR3 sequences, roughly 12% found once; its top ten account for 25% to 35%. This entry comes from a study of response to subunit inactivated influenza vaccine. Study results and limitations: Few additional T cells are recruited per seasonal influenza vaccination, authors suggested.

V lost 0 bases and J lost 4, with 19 bases in between. In germline, CDR1 is LGHDT, CDR2 YNNKEL (reference sequence). The CDR3 sequence is 18 residues long. This same sample was also taken into another study, of T cells expressing NK-cell markers. According to that study: Libraries used 5'RACE template switching adding universal primer site and UMIs. Restriction of sorting to alpha-beta TCR T cells was accomplished in several experiments using an anti-gamma-delta TCR antibody.

The genes are TRBV3-1 and TRBJ2-1; D remains unclear. The origin of this receptor is a man aged 45-65 years who received an inactivated influenza vaccine. Sample: CD8+ T cells sorted from PBMCs, taken 11 to 12 days after vaccination. The CDR3 here is CASSQDLGRRLNYNEQFF. The CDR3 nucleotides read TGTGCCAGCAGCCAAGATCTTGGTCGGCGCCTGAATTACAATGAGCAGTTCTTC.